This T cell receptor (beta chain) stems from a study of T cells in Graves' hyperthyroidism and ophthalmopathy. What was amplified from RNA transcripts were TCR beta CDR3 regions. First-round RT-PCR of the TCR CDR3 relied on the HTBI primer set. TCRdb recomputed calls from the multiplex PCR reads with MiXCR, one row per CDR3 protein. There are around 530,000 distinct CDR3 sequences in the sample; 15% to 20% occur only once, and 17% lies in the top ten. V was pared by 7 bases and J by 4 bases, with 10 bases between. The CDR3 totals 13 residues. Germline V lookup: CDR1 MNHNS, CDR2 SASEGT. This clonotype has just a few counts.

This sequence was found in a woman aged 18-30 years with Graves' ophthalmopathy. The chain combines TRBV6-1 with TRBJ2-2, with D tentatively TRBD2 (5 bases). The material sequenced was blood. The CDR3 nucleotides are TGTGCCAGCAATCATCGGGGCACCGGGGAGCTGTTTTTT. It translates to CASNHRGTGELFF.